This passage covers 11 T cell receptor beta chains from one sample sequenced in a study of T-cell reconstitution after alpha-beta-depleted transplantation in children. The TCRbeta library incorporated unique molecular identifiers. TCRdb recomputed calls from the PCR reads with MiXCR, one row per CDR3 protein. The profile covers about 70,000 distinct CDR3 sequences, with about a tenth appearing a single time and about 12% taken by the ten largest. The sample here was PBMCs, taken before TCRalphabeta/CD19-depleted stem cell transplant. The receptor set was obtained from a boy aged 10-17 years with acute myeloid leukemia, due to receive a stem cell transplant.

This clonotype was recorded many times. This sequence joins TRBV3-1 and TRBJ2-1; tentatively, D is TRBD2 (6 bases). The CDR3 contains 15 residues. Trimming took 1 base from V and 8 from J, leaving 15 bases between them. Germline CDR1 and CDR2: LGHDT and YNNKEL (reference sequence). CDR3 residues: CASSQGMTRGDEQFF. CDR3 coding DNA: TGTGCCAGCAGCCAAGGTATGACTAGAGGCGATGAGCAGTTCTTC.

This clonotype was recorded at least ten times. This chain connects TRBV7-9 to TRBJ2-5, with no clear D. The germline V gene encodes CDR1 SEHNR and CDR2 FQNEAQ (reference sequence). CDR3 length equals 13 residues. The germline V and J ends were trimmed by 7 bases and 1 base, with 10 bases remaining between them. In DNA, the CDR3 is TGTGCCAGCATCGAGACCTCCCAAGAGACCCAGTACTTC. Translation: CASIETSQETQYF.

This clonotype was observed a few times. The chain links TRBV15 to TRBJ2-3, with TRBD2 identical over 9 bases. The trim removed 4 bases at V and 6 bases at J, leaving 17 bases unmatched. The germline V gene has CDR1 LNHNV and CDR2 YYDKDF (reference sequence). This CDR3 has 18 residues. The CDR3 sequence: CATSKGASGVRGEDTQYF. CDR3 sequence (DNA): TGTGCCACCAGCAAAGGGGCTAGCGGGGTAAGGGGAGAGGATACGCAGTATTTT.

This sequence joins TRBV28 and TRBJ1-1, with D possibly TRBD1 on 6 matching bases. The germline V gene encodes CDR1 MDHEN and CDR2 SYDVKM. The CDR3 length is 14 residues. V shed 1 base and J shed 5 bases, with 11 bases lying between them. The chain's CDR3 is CASSLYQGKTEAFF. CDR3 sequence (DNA): TGTGCCAGCAGTTTATATCAGGGGAAGACTGAAGCTTTCTTT.

This clonotype was recorded many times. V is TRBV11-2 and J is TRBJ2-1; 10 nucleotides line up with TRBD2. V dropped 3 bases and J dropped 5; count of bases not matched to a gene: 7. In germline, CDR1 is SGHAT, CDR2 FQNNGV. CDR3 length equals 16 residues. CDR3 DNA sequence: TGTGCCAGCAGCTTGGAACTAGCGGGATTTAACAATGAGCAGTTCTTC. Translating it yields CASSLELAGFNNEQFF.

This clonotype was recorded many times. The gene calls are TRBV29-1 and TRBJ2-5, with D hard to call. Trimming took off 7 bases at V and 2 bases at J, with 8 bases between the two ends. This CDR3 contains 11 residues. Germline CDR1 is SQVTM and CDR2 is ANQGSEA. DNA of the CDR3: TGCAGCGCAGACTTTCAAGAGACCCAGTACTTC. Translated, it gives CSADFQETQYF.

The chain carries TRBV7-9 and TRBJ2-3; maybe TRBD1 (6 bases). CDR1 is SEHNR and CDR2 is FQNEAQ in the germline V gene (reference sequence). This CDR3 is built from 16 residues. Trimming shortened V by 0 bases and J by 4 bases, and 14 bases separated the two germline ends. Here the CDR3 DNA reads TGTGCCAGCAGCTTAGCTGGGGGCGTCAATGCAGATACGCAGTATTTT. Protein sequence: CASSLAGGVNADTQYF.

This clonotype has at least ten counts. The chain joins TRBV15 to TRBJ1-1, with D unresolved. This CDR3 has 14 amino acids. From germline, CDR1 is LNHNV and CDR2 YYDKDF (reference sequence). With 0 bases removed from V and 1 base from J, the gap between germline ends came to 6 bases. CDR3: CATSRETGNTEAFF. DNA of the CDR3: TGTGCCACCAGCAGAGAGACTGGGAACACTGAAGCTTTCTTT. Using reference TRBV15 and TRBJ1-1 for the parts outside the CDR3, the full variable domain is DAMVIQNPRYQVTQFGKPVTLSCSQTLNHNVMYWYQQKSSQAPKLLFHYYDKDFNNEADTPDNFQSRRPNTSFCFLDIRSPGLGDTAMYLCATSRETGNTEAFFGQGTRLTVV.

This clonotype was detected ten times or more. V is TRBV27 and J is TRBJ2-3, with 10 bases fitting TRBD1. Trimming at V came to 5 bases and at J to 5 bases, leaving 7 bases not matched to a gene. The germline V gene encodes CDR1 MNHEY and CDR2 SMNVEV (reference sequence). The CDR3 totals 15 residues. The CDR3 DNA reads as TGTGCCAGCAGTCCAGGGACAGGGGCGGTAGATACGCAGTATTTT. Residues: CASSPGTGAVDTQYF.

Many counts were recorded for this clonotype. The V gene is TRBV10-3, the J gene TRBJ1-2, with D unclear. With 0 bases removed from V and 8 bases from J, the gap between germline ends came to 7 bases. Germline V gene data show CDR1 as ENHRY and CDR2 as SYGVKD. CDR3 size: 12 residues. The CDR3 DNA sequence: TGTGCCATCAGTGAGTCTGCTGGGGGCTACACCTTC. Protein: CAISESAGGYTF.

This clonotype was seen repeatedly, ten times or more. The V gene is TRBV4-2, the J gene TRBJ2-3, with D possibly matching TRBD2 (5 bases). CDR1 is LGHNA and CDR2 is YNFKEQ in the germline V gene. Trimming stripped 5 bases from V and 4 bases from J, with 13 bases between. This CDR3 contains 14 residues. The CDR3 region has the DNA TGTGCCAGCAGCGGAGCTAGCACCCCAGATACGCAGTATTTT. It translates to CASSGASTPDTQYF.